This TCR beta chain came from a study of neoadjuvant anti-PD-1 for oral cavity cancer (dated by TCRdb to the early 2020s). At the level of the whole study: Before undergoing curative-intent surgical resection, most patients got three to four biweekly nivolumab doses at 3 mg/kg. For patients who did not progress, a fourth nivolumab dose was given around day 43, followed by definitive surgical resection on days 50-56. Responders were defined as patients with complete response, partial response or stable disease by RECIST 1.1; non-responders were defined as patients with progression. An approximately 32% response rate was observed in the parent correlative cohort, in which approximately 11 patients were included. Here is what the overall study found, with its caveats: Only three patients per response group were included in the TCR analyses, and larger cohorts for validation were called for by the authors. After neoadjuvant nivolumab, non-responders showed significantly higher T cell clonality (Gini index) in PBMCs than responders did. Higher pretreatment blood Treg/Th17 ratios correlated with higher pretreatment blood TCRbeta clonality and lower post-treatment tumor TCRbeta clonality.

For deep sequencing, each PBMC sample was run in six replicates, with libraries mostly built from about 510 ng of input genomic DNA. Following the manufacturer's instructions, the team built TCRbeta libraries using the immunoSEQ hsTCRbeta kit. Sequencing of the completed libraries took place using an Illumina NovaSeq 6000 S4 flow cell after they had been pooled to about 3.2 nM. Processing in the source paper ran as follows. The immunoSEQ Analyzer handled quality control and preprocessing of the raw data. The analysis was restricted to productive rearrangements, with each unique CDR3 amino acid sequence defining a clonotype. Repertoire clonality was estimated as the Gini-Simpson index, which was calculated using the R package tcR. Gini indices were compared with Student's t test, and associations with tumor size change were assessed by Pearson correlation. The table was pulled from immuneACCESS by TCRdb, which kept in-frame rearrangements only. Such tables lose some clones; where checked, under half of the loss comes from unresolved V genes, and the rest has no known cause. V and J calls and clone size follow that table, whereas D and trimming were derived from the DNA. The sample has 65,000 to 95,000 clones on record, approximately 80% of them singletons. Jointly, the top ten make up about 3.1% of the sample.

With regard to this clone: The clone's antigen remains unknown. Base qualities were left out, and no much larger clone turns up one base away.

Counted from cysteine to phenylalanine, this CDR3 has 13 amino acids. CDR3 DNA only is kept here, 39 bases in frame from base 1. Trimming costs V 7 bases and J 4 bases, and their ends lie 13 bases apart. CDR1 and CDR2 are drawn from the germline V gene: MNHNS, SASEGT. The time point tag for this specimen amounts to: before neoadjuvant nivolumab. The patients had newly diagnosed stage II-IVA oral cavity squamous cell carcinoma and had not received any prior systemic or radiation treatment. The cohort was made up of patients with locally advanced, HPV-negative oral cavity squamous cell carcinoma. Peripheral blood mononuclear cells were analyzed directly, without maintenance or expansion in culture. Samples came from a longitudinal correlative study of a single-arm phase II trial of neoadjuvant nivolumab in oral cavity squamous cell carcinoma. Subject-matched pre- and post-treatment PBMCs and tumors from three responders and three non-responders were subjected to genomic DNA-based TCRbeta sequencing. Peripheral blood mononuclear cells were collected before nivolumab treatment and were collected again after treatment, at the time of surgery. The Maxwell RSC DNA from Cells kit was used to extract genomic DNA from PBMCs.

This sequence was found in a person aged 40 to 85 with oral cavity squamous cell carcinoma. Here the chain combines TRBV6-1 and TRBJ2-5; the D gene is perhaps TRBD2, from 6 matching bases. The input for sequencing was PBMCs, taken before nivolumab (anti-PD-1) treatment. The DNA sequence is given as TGTGCCAGCAAGTGGCTAGCGCGAGAGACCCAGTACTTC. Its protein reads: CASKWLARETQYF.